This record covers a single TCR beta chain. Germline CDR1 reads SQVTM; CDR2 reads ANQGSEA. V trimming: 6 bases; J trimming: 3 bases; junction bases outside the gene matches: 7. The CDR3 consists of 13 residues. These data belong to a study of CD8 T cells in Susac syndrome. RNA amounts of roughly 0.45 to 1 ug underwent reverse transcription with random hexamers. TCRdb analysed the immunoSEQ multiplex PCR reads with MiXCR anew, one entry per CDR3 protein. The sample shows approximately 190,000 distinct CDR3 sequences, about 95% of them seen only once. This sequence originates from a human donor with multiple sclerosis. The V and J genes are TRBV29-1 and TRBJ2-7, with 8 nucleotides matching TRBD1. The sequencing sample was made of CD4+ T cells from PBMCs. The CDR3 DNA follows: TGCAGCGTGGCCGGGACAGGTAACTACGAGCAGTACTTC. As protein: CSVAGTGNYEQYF.